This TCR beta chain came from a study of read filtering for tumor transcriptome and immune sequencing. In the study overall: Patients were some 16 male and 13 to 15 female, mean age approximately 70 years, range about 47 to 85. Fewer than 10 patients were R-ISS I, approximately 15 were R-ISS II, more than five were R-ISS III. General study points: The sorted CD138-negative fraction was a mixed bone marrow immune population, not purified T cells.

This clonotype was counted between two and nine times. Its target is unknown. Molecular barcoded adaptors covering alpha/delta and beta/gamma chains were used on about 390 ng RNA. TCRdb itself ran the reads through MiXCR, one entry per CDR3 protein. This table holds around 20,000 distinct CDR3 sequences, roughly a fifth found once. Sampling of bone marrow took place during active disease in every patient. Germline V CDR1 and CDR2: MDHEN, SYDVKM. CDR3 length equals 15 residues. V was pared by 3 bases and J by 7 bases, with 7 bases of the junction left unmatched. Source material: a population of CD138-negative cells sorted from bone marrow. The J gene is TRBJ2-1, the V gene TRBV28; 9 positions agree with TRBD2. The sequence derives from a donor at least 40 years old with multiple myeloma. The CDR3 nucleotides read TGTGCCAGCAGTTTTAGCGGGAGTACTAAAAATGAGCAGTTCTTC. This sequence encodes CASSFSGSTKNEQFF.